The sequence of this T cell receptor beta chain was determined in a study of cytomegalovirus exposure and HLA in healthy donors. Overall study findings and caveats: When a later analysis compared HLA-associated TCR beta chains with equally common others, the HLA-associated chains turned out to be more clonally expanded and to have lower generation probabilities.

V dropped 0 bases and J dropped 5; count of bases not matched to a gene: 6. This CDR3 region has 16 residues. The germline V gene has CDR1 MGHRA and CDR2 YSYEKL. PCR involved 60 Vbeta and 13 Jbeta primers. Only in-frame clones appear in the TCRdb table, and some are missing; sequencing was by immunoSEQ multiplex PCR. The table records under 250,000 clones, around 73% of them present only once. As for this clone: What it binds is not known.

Sequenced: PBMCs. The clonotype originates from a woman aged 25 to 39 in good health and CMV-seronegative. V is TRBV4-1 and J is TRBJ2-4; 8 bases map to TRBD2. Here the CDR3 DNA reads TGCGCCAGCAGCCAAGATCCAGCGGGAGAGGAAAACATTCAGTACTTC. It codes for CASSQDPAGEENIQYF.